The 20 T cell receptor beta chains listed next were all sequenced from one sample in a study of T cells in Graves' hyperthyroidism and ophthalmopathy. Amplification of TCR beta CDR3 regions was performed using RNA transcripts as template. When the TCR CDR3 underwent first-round RT-PCR, the HTBI primer set was used. TCRdb re-called the multiplex PCR reads through MiXCR, storing one row per CDR3 protein. Of about 400,000 distinct CDR3 sequences in the sample, approximately 14% were seen once. The sample consisted of blood. These TCRs come from a woman aged 18 to 35 with Graves' hyperthyroidism.

The rearrangement uses TRBV5-1 and TRBJ2-2; 11 bases align to TRBD2. This CDR3 region has 15 residues. Germline V gene lookup returns CDR1 SGHRS and CDR2 YFSETQ. The V and J ends lost 5 bases and 4 bases, in that order; junction bases with no gene match: 4. CDR3 DNA: TGCGCCAGCAGAAGGCTAGCGGGAGGCACCGGGGAGCTGTTTTTT. Its translation is CASRRLAGGTGELFF.

A note on this clonotype: A much larger clone differs by one base, so this may be a read error. The rearrangement uses TRBV11-2 and TRBJ2-4; D might be TRBD1 (5 bases). The CDR3 extends over 16 amino acids. Germline CDR1 and CDR2: SGHAT and FQNNGV. The CDR3 region has the DNA TGTGCCAGCAGCGTTAGGGGTGTGGAAGCCGAAAACATTCAGTACTTC. Protein sequence: CASSVRGVEAENIQYF.

The sample holds many counts of this clonotype. The chain joins TRBV3-1 to TRBJ2-1; D is perhaps TRBD2 (5 bases). Per the germline V gene, CDR1 is LGHDT and CDR2 is YNNKEL (reference sequence). CDR3 size: 18 residues. V gave up 0 bases and J gave up 4 bases, with 19 bases separating them. The CDR3 spells CASSQDVLATFLYNEQFF. The DNA for the CDR3 is TGTGCCAGCAGCCAAGATGTGCTAGCAACCTTTTTATACAATGAGCAGTTCTTC.

This clonotype was seen a single time. One end of the junction fails to match germline, which may point to a read error. This sequence joins TRBV20-1 and TRBJ2-7; D is ambiguous. Per the germline V gene, CDR1 is DFQATT and CDR2 is SNEGSKA (reference sequence). CDR3 length: 13 residues. In DNA form, the CDR3 reads TGCAGTGCTGGATCGTCGCTGGATTACGGGCAGTACTTC. Protein: CSAGSSLDYGQYF.

This clonotype appeared many times. The chain uses TRBV6-1 and TRBJ2-7, with no clear D. V lost 11 bases to trimming and J lost 3 bases, with 17 bases between them. The CDR3 consists of 13 residues. Looked up from germline, CDR1 is MNHNS and CDR2 is SASEGT. The CDR3 DNA follows: TGTGCCGAGTTTGTCGCCGCGGTCTACGAGCAGTACTTC. Protein product: CAEFVAAVYEQYF.

In its sample, this clonotype was seen many times. The V gene is TRBV5-1, the J gene TRBJ2-2, with D perhaps matching TRBD1 or TRBD2 (5 bases each). The CDR3 is 14 amino acids. Germline V gives CDR1 SGHRS, CDR2 YFSETQ. Trimming took off 4 bases at V and 7 bases at J, with 14 bases between the two ends. This chain's CDR3 is CASSPSGGRGELFF. DNA of the CDR3: TGCGCCAGCAGCCCCAGTGGGGGACGCGGGGAGCTGTTTTTT. Variable domain in full (rest from reference TRBV5-1 and TRBJ2-2): KAGVTQTPRYLIKTRGQQVTLSCSPISGHRSVSWYQQTPGQGLQFLFEYFSETQRNKGNFPGRFSGRQFSNSRSEMNVSTLELGDSALYLCASSPSGGRGELFFGEGSRLTVL.

This clonotype appeared many times. This chain links TRBV18 with TRBJ2-1; D remains ambiguous. CDR1 is KGHSH, CDR2 LQKENI, per germline. Trimming left V 2 bases short and J 6 bases short, with 5 bases between. This CDR3 comprises 12 residues. The CDR3, as DNA: TGTGCCAGCTCACCAAAGGGCAATGAGCAGTTCTTC. Protein product: CASSPKGNEQFF.

This clonotype was seen a few times. The chain joins TRBV9 to TRBJ1-2; D perhaps matches TRBD1 (6 bases). This CDR3 region has 15 residues. Germline CDR1 SGDLS, CDR2 YYNGEE. Trimming shortened V by 0 bases and J by 4 bases, and 13 bases separated the two germline ends. This CDR3 is CASSVATGPLYGYTF. In nucleotides, the CDR3 is TGTGCCAGCAGCGTAGCGACAGGTCCACTCTATGGCTACACCTTC.

The chain links TRBV4-1 to TRBJ2-3; weak D call: TRBD2 (6 bases). CDR1 and CDR2 (germline): MGHRA, YSYEKL. The V end was cut by 4 bases, the J end by 7 bases, with 21 bases between. The CDR3 loop spans 16 amino acids. The CDR3 spells CASSPIQLAKANTQYF. CDR3 DNA: TGCGCCAGCAGCCCCATACAACTAGCTAAAGCAAATACGCAGTATTTT.

Ten or more counts support this clonotype. The chain uses TRBV2 and TRBJ2-6; 10 nucleotides line up with TRBD1. Germline V lookup: CDR1 SNHLY, CDR2 FYNNEI. CDR3 length equals 20 residues. After removal of 5 bases from V and 4 bases from J, the junction contained 17 bases not matched to a gene. The CDR3 DNA sequence: TGTGCCAGCAGTCCCATACAAACAGCGACAGGGGGCGCGGGGGCCAACGTCCTGACTTTC. Translating gives CASSPIQTATGGAGANVLTF. Looking up the rest from reference TRBV2 and TRBJ2-6 gives the full variable domain: EPEVTQTPSHQVTQMGQEVILRCVPISNHLYFYWYRQILGQKVEFLVSFYNNEISEKSEIFDDQFSVERPDGSNFTLKIRSTKLEDSAMYFCASSPIQTATGGAGANVLTFGAGSRLTVL.

The chain uses TRBV6-2 or TRBV6-3 and TRBJ2-2; TRBD2 might be the D (5 bases). Trimming took 6 bases from V and 4 from J, leaving 12 bases between them. Germline V gives CDR1 MNHEY, CDR2 SVGEGT. There are 14 residues in the CDR3. This CDR3 is CASRVGASTGELFF. The CDR3 DNA reads as TGTGCCAGCAGGGTGGGAGCTTCCACCGGGGAGCTGTTTTTT.

This clonotype was observed at least ten times. The chain combines TRBV28 with TRBJ2-1; 10 bases are a match to TRBD1. J lost 7 bases, V lost 4 bases, and 10 bases had no gene match. Germline-derived CDR1 and CDR2 are MDHEN and SYDVKM. The CDR3 contains 16 residues. CDR3 sequence: CASSSLAGTGVNEQFF. In nucleotides, the CDR3 is TGTGCCAGCAGTTCCCTCGCCGGGACAGGGGTTAATGAGCAGTTCTTC.

The chain links TRBV20-1 to TRBJ1-4; 8 bases fit TRBD1. Looked up from germline, CDR1 is DFQATT and CDR2 is SNEGSKA (reference sequence). V gave up 5 bases and J gave up 6 bases; unmatched junction bases: 8. CDR3 length equals 14 residues. CDR3 nucleotides: TGCAGTGCTTTCAGGGGGCAGGGGTATGAAAAACTGTTTTTT. As protein: CSAFRGQGYEKLFF.

This clonotype has a count of ten or more. The chain couples TRBV7-8 to TRBJ1-5; 10 bases fit TRBD1. The germline CDR1 and CDR2 sequences are SGHVS and FQNEAQ. V dropped 5 bases and J dropped 7; count of bases not matched to a gene: 11. The CDR3 loop spans 16 amino acids. The CDR3 loop reads CASSKRVTGGRQPQHF. In DNA, the CDR3 is TGTGCCAGCAGCAAAAGGGTGACAGGGGGCAGGCAGCCCCAGCATTTT.

Notes on this clonotype: An end of the junction differs from the germline gene, which may be a read error. The gene calls are TRBV11-3 and TRBJ1-3; no firm D call. Germline CDR1 SGHNT, CDR2 YENEEA. The CDR3 runs to 14 residues. As DNA, the CDR3 is TGTGCCAGCACCTTAGCTCTCTCTGGAAACACCATATATTTT. Amino acid sequence: CASTLALSGNTIYF.

The chain combines TRBV6-2 or TRBV6-3 with TRBJ1-2; D is ambiguous. CDR1 MNHEY and CDR2 SVGEGT come from the germline V gene. V lost 7 bases and J 4 bases, leaving 16 bases between the germline ends. The CDR3 sequence is 14 residues long. The CDR3 DNA reads as TGTGCCAGCACTTTCCTCGGGAGCGGCTATGGCTACACCTTC. Translated: CASTFLGSGYGYTF.

This clonotype came up many times. The chain is built from TRBV7-2 and TRBJ2-5, with D unresolved. This CDR3 is 12 amino acids long. In germline, CDR1 is SGHTA, CDR2 FQGNSA. V dropped 5 bases and J dropped 5 bases, with 9 bases sitting between them. The CDR3 region is CASSPPVETQYF. CDR3 nucleotide sequence: TGTGCCAGCAGCCCCCCGGTCGAGACCCAGTACTTC.

This clonotype was seen repeatedly, ten times or more. The V and J genes are TRBV12-3 or TRBV12-4 and TRBJ1-5; D ambiguous. The ends were cut back, 3 bases at V and 0 bases at J, with 12 bases in the middle. CDR3 size: 16 residues. CDR3 nucleotide sequence: TGTGCCAGCAGTTTCGGCACCCCCTATAGCAATCAGCCCCAGCATTTT. Protein product: CASSFGTPYSNQPQHF.

V usage is TRBV3-1 and J usage is TRBJ2-7; TRBD2 is a possible D gene (6 bases). The length of the CDR3 is 16 residues. V dropped 0 bases and J dropped 2 bases, with 14 bases sitting between them. The germline V gene has CDR1 LGHDT and CDR2 YNNKEL (reference sequence). This chain's CDR3 is CASSQDVREVPYEQYF. CDR3 DNA: TGTGCCAGCAGCCAAGATGTCAGGGAGGTTCCCTACGAGCAGTACTTC.

This clonotype occurred a few times. The rearrangement uses TRBV7-6 and TRBJ1-5; the D gene is possibly TRBD1 (5 bases). This CDR3 is 13 amino acids long. Germline CDR1 is SGHVS and CDR2 is FNYEAQ. Trimming removed 5 bases at V and 8 bases at J, with 13 bases between. Here the CDR3 reads CASSPGLGEPQHF. The CDR3 DNA reads as TGTGCCAGCAGCCCAGGCCTGGGGGAGCCCCAGCATTTT.